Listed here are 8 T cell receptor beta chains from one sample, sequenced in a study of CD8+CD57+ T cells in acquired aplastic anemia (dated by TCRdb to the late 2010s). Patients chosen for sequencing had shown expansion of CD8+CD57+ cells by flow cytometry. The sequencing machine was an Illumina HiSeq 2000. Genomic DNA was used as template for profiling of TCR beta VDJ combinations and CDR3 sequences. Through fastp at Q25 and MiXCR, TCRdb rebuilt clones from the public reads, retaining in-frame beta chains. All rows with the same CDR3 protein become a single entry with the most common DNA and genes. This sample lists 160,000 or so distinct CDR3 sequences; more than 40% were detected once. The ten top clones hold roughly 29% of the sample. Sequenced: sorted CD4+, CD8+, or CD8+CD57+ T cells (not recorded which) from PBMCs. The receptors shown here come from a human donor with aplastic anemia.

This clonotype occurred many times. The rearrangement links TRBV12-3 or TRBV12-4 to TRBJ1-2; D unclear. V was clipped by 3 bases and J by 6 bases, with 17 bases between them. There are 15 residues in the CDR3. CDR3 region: CASSFLAFPRDGYTF. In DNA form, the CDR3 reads TGTGCCAGCAGTTTTCTGGCATTTCCTCGGGATGGCTACACCTTC.

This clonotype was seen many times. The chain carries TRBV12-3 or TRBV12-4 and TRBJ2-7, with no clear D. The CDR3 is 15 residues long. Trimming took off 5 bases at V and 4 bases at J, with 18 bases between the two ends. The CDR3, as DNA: TGTGCCAGCAGTCCCACTGGCGAACCCTTTTACGAGCAGTACTTC. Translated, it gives CASSPTGEPFYEQYF.

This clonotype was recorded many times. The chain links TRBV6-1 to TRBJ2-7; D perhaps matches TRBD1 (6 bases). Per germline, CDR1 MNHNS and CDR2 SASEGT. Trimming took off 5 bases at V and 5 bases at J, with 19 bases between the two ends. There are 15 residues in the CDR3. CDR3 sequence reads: CASSPLETGPDEQYF. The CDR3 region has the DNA TGTGCCAGCAGTCCCCTTGAGACAGGCCCAGACGAGCAGTACTTC.

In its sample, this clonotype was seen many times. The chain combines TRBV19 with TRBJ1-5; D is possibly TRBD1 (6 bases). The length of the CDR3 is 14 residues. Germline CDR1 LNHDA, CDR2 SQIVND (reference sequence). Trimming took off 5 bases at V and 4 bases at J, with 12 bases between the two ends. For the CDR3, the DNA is TGTGCCAGTAGTCCAGGGGTTGGTAATCAGCCCCAGCATTTT. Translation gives CASSPGVGNQPQHF.

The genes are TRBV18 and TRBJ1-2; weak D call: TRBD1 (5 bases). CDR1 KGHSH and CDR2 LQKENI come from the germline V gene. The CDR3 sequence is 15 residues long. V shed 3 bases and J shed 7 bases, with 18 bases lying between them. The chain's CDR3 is CASSPERPGYSGYTF. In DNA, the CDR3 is TGTGCCAGCTCACCTGAACGTCCAGGGTACAGTGGCTACACCTTC.

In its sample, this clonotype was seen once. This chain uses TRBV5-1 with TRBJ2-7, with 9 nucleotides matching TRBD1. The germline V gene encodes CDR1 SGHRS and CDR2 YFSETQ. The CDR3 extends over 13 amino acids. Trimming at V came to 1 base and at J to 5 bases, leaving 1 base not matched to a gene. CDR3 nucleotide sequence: TGCGCCAGCAGCTTGACAGGGGGCCACGAGCAGTACTTC. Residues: CASSLTGGHEQYF.

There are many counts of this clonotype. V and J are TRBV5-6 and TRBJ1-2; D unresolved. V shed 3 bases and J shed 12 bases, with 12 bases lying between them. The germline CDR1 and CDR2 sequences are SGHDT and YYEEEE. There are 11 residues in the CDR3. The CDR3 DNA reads TGTGCCAGCAGCTCGTGGCCAGACCACACCTTC. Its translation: CASSSWPDHTF.

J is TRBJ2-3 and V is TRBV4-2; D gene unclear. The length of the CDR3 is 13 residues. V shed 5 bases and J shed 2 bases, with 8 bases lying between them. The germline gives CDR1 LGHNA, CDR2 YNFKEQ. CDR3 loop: CASSFADTDTQYF. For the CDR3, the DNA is TGTGCCAGCAGCTTTGCGGACACAGATACGCAGTATTTT.